This T cell receptor (beta chain) was recovered during a study of control samples from healthy donors and cancer patients. This clone appeared a few times. The CDR3 runs to 13 residues. Germline lookup yields CDR1 SGHRS and CDR2 YFSETQ. V lost 2 bases, J lost 8 bases, and 13 bases lay in between. Produced via immunoSEQ multiplex PCR; TCRdb's table is partial and in-frame only. The profile covers some 49,000 clones, with 65% to 90% appearing a single time and about 3% taken by the ten largest. The receptor was derived from a woman between 45 and 65 years old with lung cancer. Sequences were obtained from PBMCs. The chain has TRBV5-1 and TRBJ1-2; D perhaps matches TRBD1 (5 bases). The CDR3 here is CASSFGGIGGYTF. Written as DNA, the CDR3 is TGCGCCAGCAGCTTTGGGGGAATCGGGGGCTACACCTTC.